These 2 T cell receptor beta chains were all obtained from the same sample, sequenced in a study of T cell repertoires in cytomegalovirus infection. A single record per CDR3 protein comes from TCRdb applying MiXCR to the reads. The data show around 270,000 distinct CDR3 sequences, with approximately 9.2% seen just once and roughly 15% held by the top ten. Sequenced sample: PBMCs. The receptors were gathered from a human donor in good health (CMV status not recorded). Some clones in this sample may be carry-over from other donors' samples.

Many counts were recorded for this clonotype. The genes are TRBV19 and TRBJ2-7; no definite D call. Germline V gene sequence: CDR1 LNHDA, CDR2 SQIVND (reference sequence). This CDR3 has 16 amino acids. Trimming took 3 bases from V and 2 from J, leaving 17 bases between them. CDR3 DNA sequence: TGTGCCAGTAGTATTTCTTTGGGTTCTGAGACCTACGAGCAGTACTTC. Translating gives CASSISLGSETYEQYF. Supplemented by reference TRBV19 and TRBJ2-7, the full variable domain reads DGGITQSPKYLFRKEGQNVTLSCEQNLNHDAMYWYRQDPGQGLRLIYYSQIVNDFQKGDIAEGYSVSREKKESFPLTVTSAQKNPTAFYLCASSISLGSETYEQYFGPGTRLTVT.

This clonotype was observed many times. The chain links TRBV4-3 to TRBJ2-1; a possible D gene is TRBD2 (6 bases). The CDR3 has 16 amino acids. Per the germline V gene, CDR1 is LGHNA and CDR2 is YSLEER. The V end lost 0 bases, the J end lost 6 bases, and 15 bases lay between the germline ends. The CDR3 reads CASSQDYRRGGNEQFF. The CDR3 bases are TGCGCCAGCAGCCAAGATTATCGGCGGGGTGGCAATGAGCAGTTCTTC.